This TCR beta chain was recorded in a study of CD8+ T cells in alopecia areata. The CDR3 length is 13 residues. Germline V lookup: CDR1 SGDLS, CDR2 YYNGEE. V shed 4 bases and J shed 3 bases, with 11 bases lying between them. After isolation, RNA underwent reverse transcription to generate cDNA as the sequencing template. Assay: immunoSEQ multiplex PCR; the TCRdb copy retains only in-frame clones and omits some. The sample has about 160,000 clones, 47% seen once. This TCR was recovered from a human donor with alopecia areata. The chain employs TRBV9 and TRBJ2-7; no firm D call. The sample taken for sequencing was CD4+ T cells sorted from blood. The CDR3 spells CASSPRLGYEQYF. CDR3 DNA: TGTGCCAGCAGCCCCCGCCTGGGCTACGAGCAGTACTTC.